This T cell receptor beta chain was captured by sequencing in a study of blood T cell repertoires in COVID-19. Background on the study: There were acute and convalescent COVID-19 samples, and they came from the United States, Italy and Spain.

In the original processing: Nucleated cell number was recorded as an estimate derived from reference gene primer amplification. Sequenced by immunoSEQ multiplex PCR; TCRdb stores in-frame clones only, minus some. D and trimming come from the DNA, and the V and J calls and clone size come from that table. The table lists about 310,000 clones, roughly 84% of them singletons. The CDR3 consists of 15 residues. V was pared by 6 bases and J by 5 bases, with 6 bases of the junction left unmatched. Germline V lookup: CDR1 SGHTS, CDR2 YDEGEE. The specimen sequenced was peripheral blood. This chain links TRBV5-8 with TRBJ2-1; 12 bases are a match to TRBD1. The sequence derives from a man in his fifties with active or convalescent COVID-19. CDR3 bases: TGTGCCAGCACCCTGGGACAGGGGGCGGACAATGAGCAGTTCTTC. This codes for CASTLGQGADNEQFF.